The 11 T cell receptor beta chains presented below share a single source sample, sequenced in a study of cytomegalovirus exposure and HLA in healthy donors (dated by TCRdb to about 2017). The library was generated by the immunoSEQ multiplex PCR assay. The multiplex PCR relied on a mix of 60 forward primers for TCR Vbeta segments and 13 reverse primers for TCR Jbeta segments. TCRdb carries this immuneACCESS record with in-frame sequences only. Its versions omit some clonotypes, under half of them owing to an unresolved V gene in the studies checked, with the rest unexplained. The sample data list just over 150,000 clones, and roughly 80% of these were observed just once. The ten most abundant clones make up 1.4% of the sample. The specimen was PBMCs. Receptor source: a woman aged 30 to 39 in good health and CMV-seronegative.

This rearrangement joins TRBV19 to TRBJ1-1; 12 bases agree with TRBD1. The CDR3 is made up of 16 amino acids. Trimming removed 6 bases from V and 4 bases from J; junction bases left unmatched: 9. The germline V gene has CDR1 LNHDA and CDR2 SQIVND (reference sequence). This chain's CDR3 is CASRGRGQGAITEAFF. The CDR3 bases are TGTGCCAGTAGGGGAAGGGGACAGGGGGCAATCACTGAAGCTTTCTTT.

A note on this clone: A read error may produce the germline difference seen at one junction end. This chain connects TRBV30 to TRBJ1-5, with TRBD1 as a possible D gene (6 bases). The CDR3 is 15 amino acids. The germline V gene has CDR1 GTSNPN and CDR2 SVGIG (reference sequence). Here the CDR3 reads CAWSEQGFGDQPQRF. CDR3 sequence (DNA): TGTGCCTGGAGTGAGCAGGGGTTTGGGGATCAGCCCCAGCGTTTT.

In its sample, this clone was seen a few times. The chain is built from TRBV6-1 and TRBJ2-1; D is perhaps TRBD2 (5 bases). This CDR3 contains 13 residues. Germline lookup yields CDR1 MNHNS and CDR2 SASEGT. Trimming shortened V by 8 bases and J by 0 bases, and 8 bases separated the two germline ends. In DNA form, the CDR3 reads TGTGCCAGCTCGGGGAGCTCCTACAATGAGCAGTTCTTC. It is translated as CASSGSSYNEQFF.

The rearrangement joins TRBV29-1 to TRBJ1-2; 8 positions agree with TRBD1. CDR3 length: 12 residues. The germline V gene has CDR1 SQVTM and CDR2 ANQGSEA. V shed 7 bases and J 8 bases; nucleotides not matched to a gene: 9. CDR3 in amino acids: CSATDRVRGYTF. CDR3 in DNA: TGCAGCGCCACGGACAGGGTGAGAGGCTACACCTTC. The full variable domain, in which reference TRBV29-1 and TRBJ1-2 provide the parts outside the CDR3, is SAVISQKPSRDICQRGTSLTIQCQVDSQVTMMFWYRQQPGQSLTLIATANQGSEATYESGFVIDKFPISRPNLTFSTLTVSNMSPEDSSIYLCSATDRVRGYTFGSGTRLTVV.

The chain uses TRBV5-1 and TRBJ2-7; TRBD1 might be the D (6 bases). Trimming cost V 2 bases and J 3 bases, with 9 bases left between them. Looked up from germline, CDR1 is SGHRS and CDR2 is YFSETQ. CDR3 length: 13 residues. The CDR3 is CASSFGGGYEQYF. Here the CDR3 DNA reads TGCGCCAGCAGCTTTGGGGGCGGCTACGAGCAGTACTTC.

The chain joins TRBV5-1 to TRBJ2-2; D is possibly TRBD2 (6 bases). The CDR3 runs 15 residues. V was pared by 4 bases and J by 4 bases, with 14 bases between. CDR1 and CDR2 (germline): SGHRS, YFSETQ. As DNA, the CDR3 is TGCGCCAGCAGCGAAATGGGCGGGGCCACCGGGGAGCTGTTTTTT. Translating it yields CASSEMGGATGELFF.

J is TRBJ2-1 and V is TRBV19; D is perhaps TRBD2 (6 bases). Germline CDR1 reads LNHDA; CDR2 reads SQIVND (reference sequence). Trimming pared 5 bases from V and 5 bases from J, leaving 25 bases between. CDR3 size: 18 residues. The CDR3 protein is CASSVRTRGAGRNNEQFF. The CDR3 DNA sequence: TGTGCCAGTAGTGTCCGGACGCGCGGGGCGGGGCGGAACAATGAGCAGTTCTTC.

The chain combines TRBV6-1 with TRBJ2-1; 10 nucleotides match TRBD2. The CDR3 sequence is 15 residues long. Germline V lookup: CDR1 MNHNS, CDR2 SASEGT. J gave up 8 bases and V 6 bases, and 10 bases lay outside the gene matches. The CDR3 here is CASRTGTSVVYEQFF. The CDR3 DNA sequence: TGTGCCAGCAGAACCGGGACTAGCGTTGTCTATGAGCAGTTCTTC.

The chain links TRBV5-1 to TRBJ2-3, with D possibly TRBD2 on 7 matching bases. V lost 0 bases and J lost 6, with 17 bases in between. Per germline, CDR1 SGHRS and CDR2 YFSETQ. The CDR3 totals 16 residues. Here the CDR3 reads CASSLEAGAGGDTQYF. CDR3 coding DNA: TGCGCCAGCAGCTTGGAGGCGGGGGCCGGAGGGGATACGCAGTATTTT.

This clone was counted only a few times. This rearrangement joins TRBV5-4 to TRBJ1-1; D is unclear. The germline V and J ends were trimmed by 4 bases and 6 bases, with 10 bases remaining between them. Germline CDR1 is SGHNT and CDR2 is YYREEE (reference sequence). The CDR3 has 12 residues. CDR3 in amino acids: CASSEDSSEAFF. CDR3 bases: TGTGCCAGCAGCGAGGACTCTTCTGAAGCTTTCTTT.

The rearrangement links TRBV7-6 to TRBJ2-1; the match to TRBD2 covers 14 bases. Per the germline V gene, CDR1 is SGHVS and CDR2 is FNYEAQ. This CDR3 has 17 amino acids. V lost 4 bases and J lost 5; bases outside the gene matches: 7. The CDR3 region is CASSSGLAGGYNNEQFF. CDR3 sequence (DNA): TGTGCCAGCAGCTCCGGACTAGCGGGGGGATATAACAATGAGCAGTTCTTC.